Listed below are T cell receptor beta chains from one sample, sequenced in a study of CD4 T cell repertoires in COVID-19. Libraries were prepared by immunoSEQ multiplex PCR; TCRdb keeps only in-frame clonotypes and omits some of them. This sample has tens of thousands of clones, with about nine tenths found just once. The sample was central memory CD4+ T cells from blood, taken before the COVID-19 pandemic. The receptor source for this set is a human donor who had COVID-19. Both conserved end residues are part of each CDR3. Fields, in order: D gene, clone size, J gene, V gene, CDR3 protein, CDR3 DNA. D genes are given only for firm matches. Size values are once, few and many counts, or a class for expanded clones, and some rows have none.

D: TRBD2
size: -
J: TRBJ2-3
V: TRBV19
CDR3: CASSIGGSTDTQYF
DNA: TGTGCCAGTAGTATCGGGGGGAGCACAGATACGCAGTATTTT

D: -
size: -
J: TRBJ2-7
V: TRBV4-1
CDR3: CASSQEFGRAYEQYF
DNA: TGCGCCAGCAGCCAAGAGTTCGGGAGAGCCTACGAGCAGTACTTC

D: -
size: once
J: TRBJ1-5
V: TRBV30
CDR3: CAWSTSFIGREDQPQHF
DNA: TGTGCCTGGAGTACCTCCTTCATTGGACGGGAGGATCAGCCCCAGCATTTT

D: TRBD2
size: -
J: TRBJ2-7
V: TRBV28
CDR3: CASNRLAGVYEQYF
DNA: TGTGCCAGCAACAGACTAGCGGGAGTGTACGAGCAGTACTTC

D: -
size: -
J: TRBJ1-1
V: TRBV6-1
CDR3: CASNRGNTEAFF
DNA: TGTGCCAGCAACCGAGGTAACACTGAAGCTTTCTTT

D: -
size: few
J: TRBJ2-4
V: TRBV10-3
CDR3: CAIGTDSPRNIQYF
DNA: TGTGCCATCGGCACTGACAGCCCCAGGAACATTCAGTACTTC

D: -
size: -
J: TRBJ1-5
V: TRBV12-5
CDR3: CASGFLDRSQTSQHF
DNA: TGTGCTAGTGGGTTTCTAGACAGATCCCAAACGTCCCAGCATTTT

D: -
size: -
J: TRBJ2-1
V: TRBV7-9
CDR3: CASSFGTRVADEQFF
DNA: TGTGCCAGCAGCTTCGGTACCAGGGTAGCGGATGAGCAGTTCTTC

D: -
size: -
J: TRBJ1-1
V: TRBV21-1
CDR3: CASSVKTGTSNTEAFF
DNA: TGTGCCAGCAGTGTTAAAACAGGGACCTCGAACACTGAAGCTTTCTTT

D: TRBD1
size: -
J: TRBJ1-1
V: TRBV19
CDR3: CASSMGQGQPGNTEAFF
DNA: TGTGCCAGTAGTATGGGACAGGGCCAACCAGGGAACACTGAAGCTTTCTTT

D: TRBD1
size: few
J: TRBJ1-1
V: TRBV11-3
CDR3: CASSYKQGEAFF
DNA: TGTGCCAGCAGCTACAAACAGGGGGAAGCTTTCTTT

D: -
size: -
J: TRBJ1-5
V: TRBV6-1
CDR3: CASSEGGRGGQPQHF
DNA: TGTGCCAGCAGTGAAGGAGGCAGGGGAGGGCAGCCCCAGCATTTT

D: -
size: -
J: TRBJ2-7
V: TRBV5-4
CDR3: CASSPGSGGIPYEQYF
DNA: TGTGCCAGCAGCCCCGGAAGCGGCGGGATCCCCTACGAGCAGTACTTC

D: TRBD2
size: -
J: TRBJ2-5
V: TRBV19
CDR3: CASSLGRGGYQETQYF
DNA: TGTGCCAGTAGTCTTGGGCGGGGGGGGTACCAAGAGACCCAGTACTTC

D: TRBD2
size: -
J: TRBJ2-1
V: TRBV6-1
CDR3: CASSLGLAENNEQFF
DNA: TGTGCCAGCTCCCTAGGACTAGCGGAAAACAATGAGCAGTTCTTC

D: TRBD2
size: once
J: TRBJ2-7
V: TRBV5-1
CDR3: CASSKRLAGVDEQYF
DNA: TGCGCCAGCAGCAAAAGACTAGCGGGAGTAGACGAGCAGTACTTC

D: -
size: -
J: TRBJ2-3
V: TRBV19
CDR3: CATRRTDTQYF
DNA: TGTGCCACCCGCCGGACAGATACGCAGTATTTT

D: -
size: -
J: TRBJ2-5
V: TRBV18
CDR3: CASSPESHLGETQYF
DNA: TGTGCCAGCTCACCAGAGAGCCACCTCGGGGAGACCCAGTACTTC

D: TRBD1
size: -
J: TRBJ2-7
V: TRBV7-2
CDR3: CASSLGMGQGYEQYF
DNA: TGTGCCAGCAGCTTAGGGATGGGACAGGGTTACGAGCAGTACTTC

D: -
size: -
J: TRBJ1-2
V: TRBV9
CDR3: CASSVGLSNYGYTF
DNA: TGTGCCAGCAGCGTAGGCCTATCTAACTATGGCTACACCTTC

D: TRBD1
size: -
J: TRBJ2-3
V: TRBV5-1
CDR3: CASSFRQGAGDTQYF
DNA: TGCGCCAGCAGCTTTCGACAGGGGGCGGGTGATACGCAGTATTTT

D: -
size: -
J: TRBJ1-1
V: TRBV5-8
CDR3: CASSYGQRNTEAFF
DNA: TGTGCCAGCAGCTACGGACAGAGAAACACTGAAGCTTTCTTT

D: TRBD1
size: -
J: TRBJ1-1
V: TRBV27
CDR3: CANLLRENRGRRLVNTEAFF
DNA: TGTGCCAACCTCTTAAGGGAAAACAGGGGACGGAGGTTGGTGAACACTGAAGCTTTCTTT

D: -
size: once
J: TRBJ2-3
V: TRBV4-1
CDR3: CASSRFGASATDTQYF
DNA: TGCGCCAGCAGCCGGTTCGGGGCTAGCGCTACAGATACGCAGTATTTT

D: -
size: few
J: TRBJ1-1
V: TRBV10-3
CDR3: CAISGGTLNTEAFF
DNA: TGTGCCATCAGTGGGGGGACATTGAACACTGAAGCTTTCTTT

D: -
size: -
J: TRBJ2-2
V: TRBV15
CDR3: CATSRDYHTGELFF
DNA: TGTGCCACCAGCAGAGATTATCACACCGGGGAGCTGTTTTTT

D: TRBD2
size: -
J: TRBJ2-1
V: TRBV19
CDR3: CASSSKGLAGGNEQFF
DNA: TGTGCCAGTAGTTCGAAGGGACTAGCGGGAGGTAATGAGCAGTTCTTC

D: -
size: -
J: TRBJ1-3
V: TRBV30
CDR3: CAWSHFTGYGNTIYF
DNA: TGTGCCTGGAGCCACTTTACAGGGTATGGAAACACCATATATTTT

D: TRBD2
size: -
J: TRBJ2-7
V: TRBV5-1
CDR3: CASSLPRLALPYEQYF
DNA: TGCGCCAGCAGCTTGCCCCGACTAGCGCTTCCGTACGAGCAGTACTTC

D: -
size: -
J: TRBJ2-5
V: TRBV19
CDR3: CASSGREGETQYF
DNA: TGTGCCAGTAGCGGGAGAGAGGGAGAGACCCAGTACTTC

D: -
size: once
J: TRBJ2-7
V: TRBV10-3
CDR3: CAISESTAGQYF
DNA: TGTGCCATCAGTGAGTCAACGGCGGGGCAGTACTTC

D: TRBD2
size: -
J: TRBJ2-1
V: TRBV28
CDR3: CASRGGLAGLEQFF
DNA: TGTGCCAGCCGCGGAGGACTAGCGGGATTAGAGCAGTTCTTC

D: TRBD2
size: -
J: TRBJ2-7
V: TRBV18
CDR3: CASSPRSSGGPYEQYF
DNA: TGTGCCAGCTCACCACGGTCGTCGGGGGGACCCTACGAGCAGTACTTC

D: -
size: -
J: TRBJ1-2
V: TRBV28
CDR3: CLNYGYTF
DNA: TGCCTCAACTATGGCTACACCTTC

D: TRBD2
size: -
J: TRBJ2-5
V: TRBV30
CDR3: CAWSEGTSGRGETQYF
DNA: TGTGCCTGGAGTGAGGGGACTAGCGGGAGAGGGGAGACCCAGTACTTC

D: -
size: -
J: TRBJ2-1
V: TRBV28
CDR3: CASRGSAHEQFF
DNA: TGTGCCAGCAGGGGGAGTGCCCATGAGCAGTTCTTC

D: -
size: -
J: TRBJ1-4
V: TRBV6-1
CDR3: CASSEVHTMGGTNEKLFF
DNA: TGTGCCAGCAGTGAAGTTCACACGATGGGGGGAACTAATGAAAAACTGTTTTTT

D: TRBD2
size: -
J: TRBJ2-2
V: TRBV5-1
CDR3: CASSLGLAAIGELFF
DNA: TGCGCCAGCAGCTTAGGACTAGCGGCGATCGGGGAGCTGTTTTTT

D: -
size: once
J: TRBJ1-2
V: TRBV19
CDR3: CASSIYSGRGANGYTF
DNA: TGTGCCAGTAGTATCTATTCAGGGCGCGGGGCGAATGGCTACACCTTC